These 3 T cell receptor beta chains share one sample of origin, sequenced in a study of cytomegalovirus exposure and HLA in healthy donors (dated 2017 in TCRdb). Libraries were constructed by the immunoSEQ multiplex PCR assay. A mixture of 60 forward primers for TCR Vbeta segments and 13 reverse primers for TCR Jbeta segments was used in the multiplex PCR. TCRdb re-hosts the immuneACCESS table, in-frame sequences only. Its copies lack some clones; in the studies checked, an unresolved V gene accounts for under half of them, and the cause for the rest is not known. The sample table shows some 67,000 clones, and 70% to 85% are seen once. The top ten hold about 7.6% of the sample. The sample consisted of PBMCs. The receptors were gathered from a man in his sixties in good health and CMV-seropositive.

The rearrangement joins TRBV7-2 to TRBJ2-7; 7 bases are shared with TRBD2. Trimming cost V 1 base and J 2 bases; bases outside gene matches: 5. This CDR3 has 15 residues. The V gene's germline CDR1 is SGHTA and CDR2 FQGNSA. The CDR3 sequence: CASSLGGSKTYEQYF. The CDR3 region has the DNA TGTGCCAGCAGCTTAGGCGGGAGTAAGACCTACGAGCAGTACTTC.

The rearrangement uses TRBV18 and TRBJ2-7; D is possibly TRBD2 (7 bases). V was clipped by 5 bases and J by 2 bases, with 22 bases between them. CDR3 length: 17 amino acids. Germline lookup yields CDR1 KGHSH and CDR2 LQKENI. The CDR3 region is CASSRGTGGGSTYEQYF. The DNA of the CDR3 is TGTGCCAGCTCAAGGGGAACGGGGGGCGGCTCTACCTACGAGCAGTACTTC.

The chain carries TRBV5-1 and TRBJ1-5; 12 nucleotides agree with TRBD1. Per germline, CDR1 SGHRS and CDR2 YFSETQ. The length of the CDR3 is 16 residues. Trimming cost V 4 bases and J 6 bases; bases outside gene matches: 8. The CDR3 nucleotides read TGCGCCAGCAGCCCGGGACAGGGGGCGGGGGTTCAGCCCCAGCATTTT. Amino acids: CASSPGQGAGVQPQHF.